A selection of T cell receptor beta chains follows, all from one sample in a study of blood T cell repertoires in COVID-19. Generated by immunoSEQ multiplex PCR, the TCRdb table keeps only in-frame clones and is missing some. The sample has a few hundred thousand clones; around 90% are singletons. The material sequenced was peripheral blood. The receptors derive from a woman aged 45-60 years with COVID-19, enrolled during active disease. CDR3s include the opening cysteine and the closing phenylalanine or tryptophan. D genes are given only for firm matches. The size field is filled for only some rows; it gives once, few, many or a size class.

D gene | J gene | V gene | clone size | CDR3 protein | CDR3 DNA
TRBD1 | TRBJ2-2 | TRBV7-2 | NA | CASSFGQGTGELFF | TGTGCCAGCAGCTTCGGACAGGGGACCGGGGAGCTGTTTTTT
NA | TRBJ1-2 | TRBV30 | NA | CAWSQARGGLDGYTF | TGTGCCTGGAGTCAAGCGAGGGGGGGCTTGGATGGCTACACCTTC
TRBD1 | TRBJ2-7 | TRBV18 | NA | CASSPKGQGIPHEQYF | TGTGCCAGCTCACCGAAAGGACAGGGGATCCCCCACGAGCAGTACTTC
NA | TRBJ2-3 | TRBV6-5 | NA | CASSLRQPRDTQYF | TGTGCCAGCAGTCTGCGACAGCCTCGAGATACGCAGTATTTT
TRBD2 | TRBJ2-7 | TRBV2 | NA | CASISLRGERREQYF | TGTGCCAGCATTTCCCTCCGGGGGGAAAGGCGCGAGCAGTACTTC
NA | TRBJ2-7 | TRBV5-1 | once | CASSLGPGAYEQYF | TGCGCCAGCAGCTTGGGGCCAGGCGCGTACGAGCAGTACTTC
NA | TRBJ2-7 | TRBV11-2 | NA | CASSPPPTGYSYEQYF | TGTGCCAGCAGTCCCCCTCCGACAGGTTACTCCTACGAGCAGTACTTC
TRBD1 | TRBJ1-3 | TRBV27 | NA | CASRDRGSGNTIYF | TGTGCCAGCAGGGACAGGGGCTCTGGAAACACCATATATTTT
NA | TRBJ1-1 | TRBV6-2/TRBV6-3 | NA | CASSKILGLAGRDTEAFF | TGTGCCAGCAGTAAAATACTAGGGCTAGCGGGAAGAGACACTGAAGCTTTCTTT
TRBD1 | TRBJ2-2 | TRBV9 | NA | CASSVVPTGGVNTGELFF | TGTGCCAGCAGCGTAGTTCCCACAGGGGGCGTGAACACCGGGGAGCTGTTTTTT
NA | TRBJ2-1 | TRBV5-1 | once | CASSPRGEYNEQFF | TGCGCCAGCAGCCCGCGGGGCGAATACAATGAGCAGTTCTTC
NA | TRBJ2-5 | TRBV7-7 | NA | CASSLSGVETQYF | TGTGCCAGCAGCTTATCAGGGGTAGAGACCCAGTACTTC
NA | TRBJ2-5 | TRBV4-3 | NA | CASSQVLAFETQYF | TGCGCCAGCAGCCAAGTCCTAGCGTTCGAGACCCAGTACTTC
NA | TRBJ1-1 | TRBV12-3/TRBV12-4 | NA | CASSLGTSGGAFF | TGTGCCAGCAGTTTGGGGACCTCCGGAGGGGCTTTCTTT
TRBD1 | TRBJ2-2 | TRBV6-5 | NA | CASRARQGGTGELFF | TGTGCCAGCCGGGCCAGACAGGGGGGAACCGGGGAGCTGTTTTTT
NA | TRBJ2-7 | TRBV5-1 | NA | CASSRRGFRDVAYEQYF | TGCGCCAGCAGTAGGAGGGGATTTCGGGACGTAGCCTACGAGCAGTACTTC
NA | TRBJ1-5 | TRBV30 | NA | CAWSVAGAPMAQHF | TGTGCCTGGAGTGTTGCAGGGGCACCTATGGCCCAGCATTTT
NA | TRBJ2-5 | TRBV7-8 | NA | CASILTRAGGETQYF | TGTGCCAGCATTCTAACGAGGGCTGGGGGGGAGACCCAGTACTTC
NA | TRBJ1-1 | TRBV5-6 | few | CASSGGDGIFTEAFF | TGTGCCAGCAGCGGAGGGGATGGGATTTTCACTGAAGCTTTCTTT
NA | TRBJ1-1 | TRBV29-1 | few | CSVLRPGTFNTEAFF | TGCAGCGTTCTTCGTCCCGGGACATTCAACACTGAAGCTTTCTTT
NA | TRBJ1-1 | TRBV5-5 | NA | CASTGGTEAFF | TGTGCCAGCACGGGGGGGACTGAAGCTTTCTTT
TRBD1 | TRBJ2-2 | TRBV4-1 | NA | CASSRDDRGGNTGELFF | TGCGCCAGCAGCCGAGATGACAGGGGCGGGAACACCGGGGAGCTGTTTTTT
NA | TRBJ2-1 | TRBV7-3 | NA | CASSLRTPHEKHYNEQFF | TGTGCCAGCAGCTTACGGACACCTCACGAAAAACATTACAATGAGCAGTTCTTC